The 24 T cell receptor beta chains presented below share a single source sample, sequenced in a study of OX40 agonist ivuxolimab in advanced cancers. TCRdb keeps only in-frame clones here, not all; method: immunoSEQ multiplex PCR. Of under 100,000 clones listed, over 85% were seen once; the top ten hold over 0.6%. This specimen was CD4+ or CD8+ T cells sorted from blood, taken in a trial of the OX40 agonist ivuxolimab. Receptors originate from an adult with an advanced solid tumor such as melanoma, head and neck, liver or kidney cancer.

This clone is judged medium-sized. V and J are TRBV5-4 and TRBJ1-2; no reliable D call. Germline V gene data show CDR1 as SGHNT and CDR2 as YYREEE (reference sequence). This CDR3 region has 14 residues. Trimming left V 0 bases short and J 2 bases short, with 8 bases between. CDR3 protein: CASSLGGSNYGYTF. Here the CDR3 DNA reads TGTGCCAGCAGCTTGGGAGGCAGCAACTATGGCTACACCTTC.

This rearrangement joins TRBV5-4 to TRBJ2-2, with D uncertain. Deletions cut 4 bases from V and 4 bases from J, with 5 bases between. Germline loops: CDR1 SGHNT, CDR2 YYREEE (reference sequence). There are 12 residues in the CDR3. CDR3 protein: CASSQTTGELFF. As DNA, the CDR3 is TGTGCCAGCAGCCAAACCACCGGGGAGCTGTTTTTT.

This clone was found once. The chain is built from TRBV10-2 and TRBJ2-2; D is perhaps TRBD1 or TRBD2 (5 bases each). The V end lost 0 bases, the J end lost 5 bases, and 16 bases lay between the germline ends. CDR1 is WSHSY, CDR2 SAAADI, per germline. The CDR3 extends over 17 amino acids. CDR3 nucleotides: TGCGCCAGCAGTGAGTCTAGCGTGGGGGTTAGGACCGGGGAGCTGTTTTTT. It specifies CASSESSVGVRTGELFF.

The chain joins TRBV10-3 to TRBJ2-2; D is unresolved. CDR3 length: 12 residues. Per the germline V gene, CDR1 is ENHRY and CDR2 is SYGVKD. V was trimmed by 3 bases and J by 5 bases, leaving 4 bases between them. The CDR3 DNA follows: TGTGCCATCAGTGAAACAACCGGGGAGCTGTTTTTT. It is translated as CAISETTGELFF.

The V call is TRBV11-2, the J call TRBJ2-7, with a tentative D call TRBD1 (6 bases). Trimming removed 7 bases at V and 0 bases at J, with 16 bases between. CDR1 SGHAT and CDR2 FQNNGV come from the germline V gene. The CDR3 spans 15 residues. CDR3 sequence reads: CASTLGQMTSYEQYF. The CDR3 DNA follows: TGTGCCAGCACCCTAGGACAGATGACCTCCTACGAGCAGTACTTC.

V gene TRBV14 combines with J gene TRBJ1-2, with D unclear. CDR3 length: 13 amino acids. The V gene's germline CDR1 is SGHDN and CDR2 FVKESK. V was trimmed by 2 bases and J by 4 bases, leaving 8 bases between them. The CDR3 protein is CASSQPTPYGYTF. The CDR3, as DNA: TGTGCCAGCAGCCAACCGACACCCTATGGCTACACCTTC.

The chain couples TRBV5-1 to TRBJ2-3; D is possibly TRBD2 (6 bases). This CDR3 comprises 16 residues. Germline V gives CDR1 SGHRS, CDR2 YFSETQ. V was clipped by 1 base and J by 1 base, with 13 bases between them. CDR3 sequence (DNA): TGCGCCAGCAGCTTGCCGGAGGGCTTCGGCACAGATACGCAGTATTTT. Protein sequence: CASSLPEGFGTDTQYF.

This clone was detected only a few times. The chain couples TRBV5-1 to TRBJ1-3; possible D gene TRBD1, 6 bases. The CDR3 sequence is 14 residues long. V was cut by 4 bases and J by 4 bases, with 12 bases left in between. From germline, CDR1 is SGHRS and CDR2 YFSETQ. The CDR3 sequence: CASSIGQKGNTIYF. In DNA, the CDR3 is TGCGCCAGCAGCATCGGACAGAAAGGAAACACCATATATTTT. Variable domain in full (rest from reference TRBV5-1 and TRBJ1-3): KAGVTQTPRYLIKTRGQQVTLSCSPISGHRSVSWYQQTPGQGLQFLFEYFSETQRNKGNFPGRFSGRQFSNSRSEMNVSTLELGDSALYLCASSIGQKGNTIYFGEGSWLTVV.

The CDR3 nucleotides read TGTGCCAGCAGTTCGAACCTAGATAATCAGCCCCAGCATTTT. Amino acids: CASSSNLDNQPQHF. The J gene is TRBJ1-5, the V gene TRBV27; D is uncertain. Germline V gene data show CDR1 as MNHEY and CDR2 as SMNVEV (reference sequence). Trimming cost V 4 bases and J 4 bases, with 11 bases left between them. The CDR3 is 14 amino acids.

There are a few counts of this clone. V and J are TRBV5-1 and TRBJ2-7; TRBD1 aligns across 8 bases. CDR1 and CDR2 (germline): SGHRS, YFSETQ. CDR3 length: 15 residues. V lost 0 bases, J lost 2 bases, and 4 bases stayed unmatched. CDR3 sequence reads: CASSLEGQVTYEQYF. The CDR3 region has the DNA TGCGCCAGCAGCTTGGAGGGACAGGTAACCTACGAGCAGTACTTC. The whole variable domain, remainder taken from reference TRBV5-1 and TRBJ2-7, is KAGVTQTPRYLIKTRGQQVTLSCSPISGHRSVSWYQQTPGQGLQFLFEYFSETQRNKGNFPGRFSGRQFSNSRSEMNVSTLELGDSALYLCASSLEGQVTYEQYFGPGTRLTVT.

The rearrangement links TRBV6-5 to TRBJ2-7, with D perhaps TRBD1 (6 bases). V lost 8 bases and J 4 bases, leaving 9 bases between the germline ends. Germline-derived CDR1 and CDR2 are MNHEY and SVGAGI. CDR3 length: 11 amino acids. For the CDR3, the DNA is TGTGCCAGCCAACAGGGATACGAGCAGTACTTC. Its protein product is CASQQGYEQYF.

The chain links TRBV6-1 to TRBJ2-7, with D hard to call. From germline, CDR1 is MNHNS and CDR2 SASEGT. The ends were cut back, 1 base at V and 1 base at J, with 11 bases in the middle. The CDR3 extends over 15 amino acids. The CDR3 sequence is CASSEGYSTSYEQYF. The CDR3 DNA reads TGTGCCAGCAGTGAAGGGTACAGTACGTCCTACGAGCAGTACTTC.

The DNA for the CDR3 is TGTGCCAGCAGCCCGGACAGTGGATATAGCAATCAGCCCCAGCATTTT. This gives the protein CASSPDSGYSNQPQHF. This rearrangement joins TRBV4-2 to TRBJ1-5; D may be TRBD1 (6 bases). The CDR3 is made up of 16 amino acids. Germline values: CDR1 LGHNA, CDR2 YNFKEQ. V lost 4 bases and J lost 0, with 13 bases in between.

The chain links TRBV5-1 to TRBJ2-5; TRBD1 matches at 10 bases. V was clipped by 0 bases and J by 5 bases; unmatched bases: 1. CDR1 is SGHRS, CDR2 YFSETQ, per germline. The CDR3 has 14 amino acids. The CDR3 region is CASSLGTGGETQYF. The CDR3 nucleotides read TGCGCCAGCAGCTTGGGGACAGGGGGTGAGACCCAGTACTTC.

The chain is built from TRBV10-1 and TRBJ2-2; D is unclear. The ends were cut back, 4 bases at V and 6 bases at J, with 6 bases in the middle. Per germline, CDR1 WNHNN and CDR2 SYGVQD (reference sequence). There are 12 residues in the CDR3. This chain's CDR3 is CASSADSGELFF. CDR3 nucleotides: TGCGCCAGCAGTGCCGACTCCGGGGAGCTGTTTTTT.

The V and J genes are TRBV20-1 and TRBJ2-5; no definite D call. The CDR3 spans 10 residues. V lost 5 bases, J lost 6 bases, and 7 bases lay in between. Germline V lookup: CDR1 DFQATT, CDR2 SNEGSKA (reference sequence). The CDR3 DNA follows: TGCAGTGCTGTCGACCAGACCCAGTACTTC. Its protein is CSAVDQTQYF.

This chain joins TRBV10-3 and TRBJ1-1; a possible D gene is TRBD1 (6 bases). Trimming took 10 bases from V and 0 from J, leaving 12 bases between them. The CDR3 has 13 amino acids. The germline gives CDR1 ENHRY, CDR2 SYGVKD. Here the CDR3 DNA reads TGTGCCAGCAGCGGACAGTTGAACACTGAAGCTTTCTTT. This codes for CASSGQLNTEAFF.

The V call is TRBV18, the J call TRBJ1-4; TRBD1 matches at 10 bases. Germline CDR1 reads KGHSH; CDR2 reads LQKENI. The CDR3 totals 15 residues. V trimming: 7 bases; J trimming: 4 bases; junction bases outside the gene matches: 6. This CDR3 is CASLQGTGDNEKLFF. The CDR3 region has the DNA TGTGCCAGCTTACAAGGGACAGGGGATAATGAAAAACTGTTTTTT.

This chain uses TRBV10-3 with TRBJ2-7, with a possible D match to TRBD2 (6 bases). The CDR3 totals 15 residues. Germline-derived CDR1 and CDR2 are ENHRY and SYGVKD. With 0 bases removed from V and 3 bases from J, the gap between germline ends came to 12 bases. The chain's CDR3 is CAISESYGSLYEQYF. The CDR3 nucleotides read TGTGCCATCAGTGAGTCTTACGGGAGCCTCTACGAGCAGTACTTC.

The V and J genes are TRBV2 and TRBJ2-1, with TRBD2 matching over 7 bases. Germline assignment: CDR1 SNHLY and CDR2 FYNNEI. The CDR3 length is 14 residues. Trimming at V came to 6 bases and at J to 0 bases, leaving 2 bases not matched to a gene. The CDR3 DNA follows: TGTGCCAGCAGGGCGGGAGACTCCTACAATGAGCAGTTCTTC. Residues: CASRAGDSYNEQFF.

The genes are TRBV7-3 and TRBJ1-3; maybe TRBD1 (5 bases). This CDR3 has 15 residues. Germline V gene data show CDR1 as SGHTA and CDR2 as FQGTGA. The V gene lost 5 bases and the J gene lost 2 bases, with 13 bases spanning the gap. CDR3 region: CASSRGAGPGNTIYF. Written as DNA, the CDR3 is TGTGCCAGCAGCCGTGGCGCAGGGCCTGGAAACACCATATATTTT.

Note on this clone: Other DNA variants within this sample encode the same CDR3. V usage is TRBV5-1 and J usage is TRBJ2-3; 7 bases line up with TRBD1. The CDR3 spans 14 residues. Germline CDR1 SGHRS, CDR2 YFSETQ. V shed 0 bases, J shed 4 bases, and the junction held 2 bases outside the gene matches. The CDR3 nucleotides are TGCGCCAGCAGCTTGGGTCAGGGGGCAGATACGCAGTATTTT. Residues: CASSLGQGADTQYF.

The rearrangement uses TRBV9 and TRBJ1-2; perhaps TRBD1 as D (6 bases). V lost 4 bases and J lost 2, with 15 bases in between. The CDR3 runs 15 residues. From germline, CDR1 is SGDLS and CDR2 YYNGEE. The CDR3 DNA reads TGTGCCAGCAGCAATCCCGGAAGGGGGAACTATGGCTACACCTTC. This sequence encodes CASSNPGRGNYGYTF.

This clone came up once. The chain joins TRBV6-6 to TRBJ1-6; 9 bases align to TRBD1. Germline V CDR1 and CDR2: MNHNY, SVGAGI (reference sequence). The CDR3 runs 14 residues. The ends lost 4 bases at V and 8 bases at J; junction bases unmatched: 3. The DNA for the CDR3 is TGTGCCAGCAGTTCGGGACAGGGATATTCACCCCTCCACTTT. This encodes CASSSGQGYSPLHF.